These T cell receptor beta chains were read from a single sample in a study of blood T cell repertoires in COVID-19. Method: immunoSEQ multiplex PCR; TCRdb's copy keeps in-frame clones and lacks some. The table includes around 130,000 clones, under 85% detected once. The sequenced material came from peripheral blood. The receptor set was obtained from a woman aged 55-69 years with acute or convalescent COVID-19. Each CDR3 is given with its conserved first and last residue. D genes are given only for firm matches. Expanded clones get a size class; other rows say once, few or many, or leave the size out.

TRBJ1-4 | TRBD1 | . | TRBV30 | CAWRHFGSPGQGATNEKLFF | TGTGCCTGGAGACACTTCGGCTCCCCGGGACAGGGGGCCACTAATGAAAAACTGTTTTTT
TRBJ1-2 | TRBD1 | . | TRBV13 | CASSFGQGGGYTF | TGTGCCAGCAGCTTCGGACAGGGGGGAGGCTACACCTTC
TRBJ2-5 | . | . | TRBV3-1/TRBV3-2 | CASAKPGAEETQYF | TGTGCCAGCGCCAAGCCCGGAGCAGAAGAGACCCAGTACTTC
TRBJ1-2 | TRBD1 | . | TRBV5-6 | CASTSWGTGALLYGYTF | TGTGCCAGCACCTCATGGGGGACAGGGGCCCTACTCTATGGCTACACCTTC
TRBJ2-1 | . | . | TRBV5-1 | CASSLLGEPLHEQFF | TGCGCCAGCAGCTTGCTCGGGGAACCTCTGCATGAGCAGTTCTTC
TRBJ1-2 | . | . | TRBV11-2 | CASSLPNRENGYTF | TGTGCCAGCAGCTTACCTAACAGGGAGAATGGCTACACCTTC
TRBJ2-1 | TRBD1 | once | TRBV5-6 | CASSLTGGWQFF | TGTGCCAGCAGCTTGACAGGGGGCTGGCAGTTCTTC
TRBJ2-3 | . | once | TRBV3-1/TRBV3-2 | CASSPETGSTDTQYF | TGTGCCAGCAGCCCCGAGACAGGTAGCACAGATACGCAGTATTTT
TRBJ1-1 | . | . | TRBV21-1 | CASSKEKDGATEAFF | TGTGCCAGCAGCAAAGAGAAGGATGGGGCCACTGAAGCTTTCTTT
TRBJ1-2 | . | once | TRBV12-2 | CASRFPHRHVGRNGYTF | TGTGCAAGTCGCTTCCCACATCGACACGTAGGTCGCAATGGCTACACCTTC
TRBJ2-7 | . | . | TRBV5-1 | CASRNGRGTDEQYF | TGCGCCAGCAGGAATGGTCGGGGTACGGACGAGCAGTACTTC
TRBJ2-3 | . | . | TRBV9 | CASSVDVQGGADTQYF | TGTGCCAGCAGCGTAGATGTTCAGGGTGGGGCAGATACGCAGTATTTT
TRBJ1-5 | . | . | TRBV11-2 | CASSLAGNPNQPQHF | TGTGCCAGCAGCCTGGCAGGAAACCCCAATCAGCCCCAGCATTTT
TRBJ2-1 | TRBD1 | . | TRBV6-1 | CASSENSQGNEQFF | TGTGCCAGCAGTGAGAATTCACAGGGGAATGAGCAGTTCTTC
TRBJ1-1 | . | . | TRBV5-1 | CASSVGLTGNTEAFF | TGCGCCAGCAGCGTGGGGCTGACAGGGAACACTGAAGCTTTCTTT
TRBJ1-1 | . | . | TRBV27 | CASRQLNTEAFF | TGTGCCAGCCGACAGTTGAACACTGAAGCTTTCTTT